This TCR beta chain was captured by sequencing in a study of long-term antiretroviral therapy in people with HIV. Overall study findings and caveats: HIV repertoires spanned narrower CDR3 length ranges than controls. Specimen acquisition occurred between about 2003 and 2018, potentially under older ART regimens.

Sampling of each donor yielded at least one pre-ART PBMC sample and at least two post-ART PBMC samples. Each HIV-infected participant was given treatment in the United States. Researchers ran immunoSEQ v3.0 at survey level. The protocol was immunoSEQ multiplex PCR, while the TCRdb copy is restricted to in-frame clones and leaves out a portion. The table has nearly 20,000 clones, about 80% seen once. Of note for this clone: The antigen remains unidentified.

The sample consisted of unsorted PBMCs, taken 0.2 years after starting antiretroviral therapy. This receptor was obtained from a woman in her thirties or forties with HIV.

CDR3: CASSSQGAHYNEQFF. CDR3 nucleotides: TGTGCCAGCAGCTCACAGGGGGCCCACTACAATGAGCAGTTCTTC. The chain couples TRBV7-9 to TRBJ2-1; 9 bases agree with TRBD1. Germline V lookup: CDR1 SEHNR, CDR2 FQNEAQ (reference sequence). V gave up 4 bases and J gave up 3 bases; unmatched junction bases: 4. This CDR3 is 15 amino acids long.